This TCR beta chain originates from a study of blood T cell repertoires in COVID-19 (TCRdb year 2020). Some background on the complete study: The collaborator samples originated in the United States, Italy and Spain and spanned the acute and convalescent phases of COVID-19. The material from the prospective study consisted of cDNA or gDNA derived from T cells, B-cell-depleted T cells, or PBMCs. Deeply sampled blood TCRbeta repertoires from subjects exposed to, actively infected with, or recovered from COVID-19 were included in the dataset. The repertoires were released in a freely available public database intended as a resource for research on the immune response to SARS-CoV-2. The samples were drawn from the first 160 participants of the ongoing ImmuneRACE study and from under 1,500 subjects provided by 6 global collaborators. The sample metadata nearly always contained a de-identified subject ID, COVID-19 status, age in years and sex. Where HLA class I and class II types were available, the types were taken from metadata supplied by the sample provider, not from assay-based typing. General conclusions and limits of the study: How much clinical and demographic metadata was included differed by source and by participant, and the metadata was provided uncurated.

Enrolling through a virtual design, the prospective study's participants ranged in age from roughly 18 to 90 years and lived across around 25 United States geographic areas. In the prospective study, cohorts were assigned on the basis of participant-reported clinical history obtained from a screening survey and a study questionnaire. Exposed participants had been in contact, within 2 weeks of entering the study, with a person who had a PCR-confirmed or clinician-diagnosed case of COVID-19. Each participant in the prospective study had whole blood, serum and a nasopharyngeal or oropharyngeal swab collected by mobile phlebotomists. Additional blood draws and questionnaires over an approximately two-month period could optionally be provided by prospective study participants. Blood samples from the prospective study were shipped frozen or at room temperature prior to DNA extraction. The germline V gene (reference sequence) gives CDR1 as SEHNR and CDR2 as FQNEAQ. For this chain, trimming is 5 bases at the V end and 8 bases at the J end, and the number of junction bases without a gene match is 11. The CDR3 measures 15 amino acids from cysteine to phenylalanine. Only the CDR3 DNA is retained, 45 bases long and in frame from the first base.

As concerns this clone: Its recognized antigen is unknown. Per-base quality was not reported, and no clone a single base away is much larger than it.

TCRbeta CDR3 regions were amplified from genomic DNA by means of the immunoSEQ Assay, a bias-controlled multiplex PCR. The authors' pipeline ran thus. The number of nucleated cells in each sample was estimated from the amplification of reference gene primers within the assay. To quantify the absolute abundance of each unique TCRbeta CDR3 rearrangement, sequence reads were collapsed and filtered. Productive Simpson clonality was computed per sample as the square root of Simpson's diversity index over productive rearrangements. TCRdb's version of the immuneACCESS table is confined to in-frame rearrangements and falls short of the full clone set. An unresolved V gene accounts for under half of the shortfall where checked; the remainder is of unknown origin. V, J and clone size are taken as reported in that table, and D and trimming were inferred from the DNA itself. The table for this sample lists about 430,000 clones; approximately 91% of them were counted only once. Approximately 1.3% of the sample goes to the ten largest clones.

The TCR originated in a woman between 18 and 29 years old who had been exposed to COVID-19. Material for sequencing was PBMCs or T cells enriched from blood (not recorded which). The chain is assembled from TRBV7-9 and TRBJ2-1; 8 junctional bases match TRBD1. The CDR3 in this case is CASSPRSTGVHEQFF. The nucleotide sequence is TGTGCCAGCAGCCCCCGATCGACAGGGGTCCATGAGCAGTTCTTC.